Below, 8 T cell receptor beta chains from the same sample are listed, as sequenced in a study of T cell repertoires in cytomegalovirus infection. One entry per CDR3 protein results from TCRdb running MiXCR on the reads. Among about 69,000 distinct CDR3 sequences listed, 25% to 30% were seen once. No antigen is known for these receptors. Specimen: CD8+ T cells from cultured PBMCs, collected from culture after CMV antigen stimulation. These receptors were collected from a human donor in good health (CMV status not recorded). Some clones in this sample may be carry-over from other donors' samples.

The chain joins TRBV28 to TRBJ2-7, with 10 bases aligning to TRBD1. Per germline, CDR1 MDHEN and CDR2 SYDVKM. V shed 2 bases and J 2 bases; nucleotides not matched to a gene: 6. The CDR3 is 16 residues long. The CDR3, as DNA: TGTGCCAGCAGTTTACCCGGGACAGGGGAGCCCTACGAGCAGTACTTC. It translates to CASSLPGTGEPYEQYF.

CDR3: CASSPVEGSRFYEQYF. CDR3 DNA: TGTGCCAGCAGCCCCGTCGAAGGTTCCCGCTTTTACGAGCAGTACTTC. The chain employs TRBV7-9 and TRBJ2-7; D ambiguous. Looked up from germline, CDR1 is SEHNR and CDR2 is FQNEAQ (reference sequence). V was cut by 5 bases and J by 4 bases, with 21 bases left in between. The CDR3 sequence is 16 residues long.

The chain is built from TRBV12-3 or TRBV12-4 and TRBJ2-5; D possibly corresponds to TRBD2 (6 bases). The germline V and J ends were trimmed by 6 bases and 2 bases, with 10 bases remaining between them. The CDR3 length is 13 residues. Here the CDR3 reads CASRSGGQETQYF. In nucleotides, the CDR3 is TGTGCCAGCAGGTCCGGAGGGCAAGAGACCCAGTACTTC.

The CDR3 DNA follows: TGTGCCGGAGGGGGCGCTGCAAACACTGAAGCTTTCTTT. Protein: CAGGGAANTEAFF. The chain is built from TRBV2 and TRBJ1-1; 7 bases match TRBD1. V lost 11 bases to trimming and J lost 2 bases; unmatched junction nucleotides: 8. CDR1 and CDR2 from the germline V gene are SNHLY and FYNNEI. CDR3 length: 13 residues.

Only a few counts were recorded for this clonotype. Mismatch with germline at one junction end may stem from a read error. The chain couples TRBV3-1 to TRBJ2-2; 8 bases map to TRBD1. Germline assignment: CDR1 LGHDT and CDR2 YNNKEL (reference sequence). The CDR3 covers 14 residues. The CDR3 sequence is CASRQDRGTGELFF. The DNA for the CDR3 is TGTGCCAGCAGACAAGACAGGGGCACCGGGGAGCTGTTTTTT.

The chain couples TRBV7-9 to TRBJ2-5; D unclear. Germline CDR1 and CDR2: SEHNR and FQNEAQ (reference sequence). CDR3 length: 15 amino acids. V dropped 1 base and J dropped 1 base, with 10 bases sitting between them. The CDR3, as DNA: TGTGCCAGCAGCTTAGTCAAGGAGTCCCAAGAGACCCAGTACTTC. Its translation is CASSLVKESQETQYF.

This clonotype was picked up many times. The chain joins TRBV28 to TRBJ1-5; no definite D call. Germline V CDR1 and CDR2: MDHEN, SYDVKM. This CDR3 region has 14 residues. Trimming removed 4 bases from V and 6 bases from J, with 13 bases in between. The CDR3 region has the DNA TGTGCCAGCAGTTCGTACGAGGGAGGTCAGCCCCAGCATTTT. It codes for CASSSYEGGQPQHF.

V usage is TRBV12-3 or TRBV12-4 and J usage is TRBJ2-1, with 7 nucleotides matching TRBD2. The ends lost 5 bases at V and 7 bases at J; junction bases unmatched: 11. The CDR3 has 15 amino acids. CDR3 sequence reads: CASSNTSAGLNEQFF. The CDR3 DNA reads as TGTGCCAGCAGTAATACTAGCGCGGGTTTGAATGAGCAGTTCTTC.